Below are 16 T cell receptor beta chains sequenced from a single sample in a study of control samples from healthy donors and cancer patients. Generated by immunoSEQ multiplex PCR, the TCRdb table keeps only in-frame clones and is missing some. Of 80,000 to 100,000 clones in the sample, just over 85% are singletons; the top ten hold 14%. Specimen: blood. The receptor set was obtained from a man aged 30 to 45 in good health.

This clone has a single count. The V call is TRBV11-2, the J call TRBJ1-1; D uncertain. The CDR3 is 14 residues long. Per the germline V gene, CDR1 is SGHAT and CDR2 is FQNNGV. Trimming pared 8 bases from V and 3 bases from J, leaving 16 bases between. The CDR3 region is CASHISLGDTEAFF. The DNA of the CDR3 is TGTGCCAGCCACATCAGCTTGGGTGACACTGAAGCTTTCTTT.

This chain links TRBV6-6 with TRBJ1-4; no clear D gene. This CDR3 is 16 amino acids long. The V gene's germline CDR1 is MNHNY and CDR2 SVGAGI (reference sequence). V lost 6 bases to trimming and J lost 4 bases, with 18 bases between them. DNA of the CDR3: TGTGCCAGCAGAACATTCAGTGGAACCGTTAATGAAAAACTGTTTTTT. It specifies CASRTFSGTVNEKLFF.

The genes are TRBV11-2 and TRBJ2-7, with 11 bases aligning to TRBD2. V lost 3 bases and J lost 5; bases outside the gene matches: 12. Germline-derived CDR1 and CDR2 are SGHAT and FQNNGV. The CDR3 is made up of 17 amino acids. The CDR3 nucleotides read TGTGCCAGCAGCTTTTCCCTAGCGGGAGGTCGGGCGGACGAGCAGTACTTC. Protein sequence: CASSFSLAGGRADEQYF.

V usage is TRBV5-4 and J usage is TRBJ2-1; D is unresolved. The germline V gene has CDR1 SGHNT and CDR2 YYREEE (reference sequence). The CDR3 has 14 amino acids. The V end was cut by 4 bases, the J end by 8 bases, with 16 bases between. CDR3 sequence reads: CASSPLSGGDEQFF. CDR3 DNA: TGTGCCAGCAGCCCCTTGTCTGGTGGGGATGAGCAGTTCTTC.

CDR3 in amino acids: CASSESGTYNTEAFF. The CDR3 DNA follows: TGTGCCAGCAGCGAATCCGGGACATACAACACTGAAGCTTTCTTT. The gene calls are TRBV9 and TRBJ1-1, with TRBD1 as a possible D gene (6 bases). This CDR3 is 15 amino acids long. The V end lost 3 bases, the J end lost 2 bases, and 14 bases lay between the germline ends. CDR1 and CDR2 from the germline V gene are SGDLS and YYNGEE.

The V call is TRBV9, the J call TRBJ2-1; D unresolved. This CDR3 is 15 amino acids long. V was shortened by 4 bases and J by 12 bases, with 23 bases between the two germline ends. Germline CDR1 is SGDLS and CDR2 is YYNGEE. The CDR3 protein is CASSLRSLMTERQFF. The CDR3 DNA follows: TGTGCCAGCAGCTTGAGATCCTTAATGACGGAACGGCAGTTCTTC.

The chain links TRBV6-2 or TRBV6-3 to TRBJ2-3; no clear D. This CDR3 region has 12 residues. V was shortened by 0 bases and J by 9 bases, with 7 bases between the two germline ends. Germline lookup yields CDR1 MNHEY and CDR2 SVGEGT. The CDR3 region has the DNA TGTGCCAGCAGTTACTCCCCTCTAACGCAGTATTTT. Protein sequence: CASSYSPLTQYF.

This chain links TRBV28 with TRBJ1-6; D remains unclear. The germline V and J ends were trimmed by 7 bases and 13 bases, with 23 bases remaining between them. The CDR3 is 15 residues long. Per germline, CDR1 MDHEN and CDR2 SYDVKM. CDR3 coding DNA: TGTGCCAGCACAAAGGGTCGGGCCACGCAATTCCCCCTCCACTTT. This encodes CASTKGRATQFPLHF.

The gene calls are TRBV27 and TRBJ1-3, with D hard to call. The germline V and J ends were trimmed by 0 bases and 1 base, with 4 bases remaining between them. CDR1 MNHEY and CDR2 SMNVEV come from the germline V gene (reference sequence). The CDR3 is 14 amino acids. CDR3 nucleotides: TGTGCCAGCAGTTTATCTGGGTCTGGAAACACCATATATTTT. This codes for CASSLSGSGNTIYF.

This chain uses TRBV7-9 with TRBJ2-7; D tentatively fits TRBD1 or TRBD2 (5 bases each). The CDR3 is made up of 15 amino acids. Trimming removed 7 bases from V and 5 bases from J, with 21 bases in between. Germline CDR1 SEHNR, CDR2 FQNEAQ (reference sequence). This CDR3 is CASTRGVGIYDEQYF. CDR3 nucleotide sequence: TGTGCCAGCACCCGAGGGGTAGGGATCTACGACGAGCAGTACTTC.

This chain uses TRBV30 with TRBJ2-3; TRBD1 or TRBD2 may be the D gene (5 bases each). The ends were cut back, 4 bases at V and 5 bases at J, with 13 bases in the middle. This CDR3 comprises 13 residues. CDR1 is GTSNPN, CDR2 SVGIG, per germline (reference sequence). This CDR3 reads CAWKGTVRDTQYF. CDR3 DNA: TGTGCCTGGAAGGGGACGGTTAGAGATACGCAGTATTTT.

The chain employs TRBV29-1 and TRBJ1-4; no reliable D call. Trimming stripped 1 base from V and 4 bases from J, with 7 bases between. The CDR3 totals 13 residues. CDR1 and CDR2 from the germline V gene are SQVTM and ANQGSEA. The CDR3 nucleotides are TGCAGCGTTGAAGTCCAGCTTAATGAAAAACTGTTTTTT. It yields the protein CSVEVQLNEKLFF.

The gene calls are TRBV28 and TRBJ1-2, with a weak D call TRBD1 (6 bases). The germline V and J ends were trimmed by 10 bases and 4 bases, with 16 bases remaining between them. In germline, CDR1 is MDHEN, CDR2 SYDVKM. The CDR3 extends over 13 amino acids. The CDR3 region is CATGVSLRYGYTF. In DNA form, the CDR3 reads TGTGCCACAGGGGTATCCCTCCGCTATGGCTACACCTTC.

The J gene is TRBJ2-3, the V gene TRBV30; D uncertain. Per the germline V gene, CDR1 is GTSNPN and CDR2 is SVGIG (reference sequence). With 3 bases removed from V and 7 bases from J, the gap between germline ends came to 11 bases. The CDR3 consists of 12 residues. CDR3 DNA sequence: TGTGCCTGGAGCCAGACTGGACATACGCAGTATTTT. It is translated as CAWSQTGHTQYF.

The chain carries TRBV18 and TRBJ2-1; 7 bases agree with TRBD1. From germline, CDR1 is KGHSH and CDR2 LQKENI. The CDR3 runs to 16 residues. The trim removed 3 bases at V and 0 bases at J, leaving 5 bases unmatched. For the CDR3, the DNA is TGTGCCAGCTCACCCCTGGGACAGAACTCCTACAATGAGCAGTTCTTC. It translates to CASSPLGQNSYNEQFF.

The chain has TRBV5-1 and TRBJ2-5; D is perhaps TRBD2 (5 bases). Germline CDR1 and CDR2: SGHRS and YFSETQ. The CDR3 contains 14 residues. V lost 4 bases to trimming and J lost 2 bases, with 12 bases between them. CDR3 in amino acids: CASSPGSIQETQYF. The CDR3 DNA reads as TGCGCCAGCAGCCCGGGGTCAATACAAGAGACCCAGTACTTC.